These 2 T cell receptor beta chains originate from one sample sequenced in a study of blood T cell repertoires in COVID-19. Sequencing was performed with immunoSEQ multiplex PCR; in TCRdb, only in-frame clones are kept and a portion is missing. The data show 300,000 or so clones, 86% seen once. The source material was PBMCs or T cells enriched from blood (not recorded which). These receptors all come from a woman aged 18-29 years who had recovered from COVID-19.

The CDR3 nucleotides are TGCAGTGCTAGTAGAGGGAAGGGTAGATTGGGGACCGGGGAGCTGTTTTTT. It encodes CSASRGKGRLGTGELFF. V and J are TRBV20-1 and TRBJ2-2, with D possibly TRBD2 on 5 matching bases. V was shortened by 3 bases and J by 5 bases, with 22 bases between the two germline ends. Per germline, CDR1 DFQATT and CDR2 SNEGSKA (reference sequence). The CDR3 loop spans 17 amino acids.

The V call is TRBV5-1, the J call TRBJ2-1; 10 bases fit TRBD1. V dropped 2 bases and J dropped 9; count of bases not matched to a gene: 8. CDR3 length equals 15 residues. Germline assignment: CDR1 SGHRS and CDR2 YFSETQ. CDR3 loop: CASSLDGTGVVEQFF. For the CDR3, the DNA is TGCGCCAGCAGCTTAGACGGGACAGGGGTCGTTGAGCAGTTCTTC. The whole variable domain, remainder taken from reference TRBV5-1 and TRBJ2-1, is KAGVTQTPRYLIKTRGQQVTLSCSPISGHRSVSWYQQTPGQGLQFLFEYFSETQRNKGNFPGRFSGRQFSNSRSEMNVSTLELGDSALYLCASSLDGTGVVEQFFGPGTRLTVL.